These T cell receptor beta chains were read from a single sample in a study of neoadjuvant nivolumab and ipilimumab in lung cancer. The protocol was immunoSEQ multiplex PCR, while the TCRdb copy is restricted to in-frame clones and leaves out a portion. The sample comprises fewer than 35,000 clones, 90% of which are singletons, and approximately 5% rests with the top ten. Sequencing used peripheral blood, obtained after neoadjuvant nivolumab, alone or with ipilimumab, at or shortly before surgery. Receptors were obtained from an adult with non-small cell lung cancer. The CDR3 runs from the conserved cysteine through the conserved F or W. The order of the fields is clone size, V gene, D gene, CDR3 length, J gene, CDR3 DNA, CDR3 protein. D genes are given only for firm matches. A row's size may be missing; if present it is once, few, many or a size class.

>NA|TRBV4-1|TRBD1|16|TRBJ2-7
TGCGCCAGCAGCCAATATACCGGACAGGTTTCCTACGAGCAGTACTTC
CASSQYTGQVSYEQYF
>NA|TRBV18|NA|18|TRBJ2-3
TGTGCCAGCTCACCACGGCTAATGACAGGACCAGGCACAGATACGCAGTATTTT
CASSPRLMTGPGTDTQYF
>once|TRBV5-4|NA|14|TRBJ2-3
TGTGCCAGCAGCTTGGCAGGGGTCACAGATACGCAGTATTTT
CASSLAGVTDTQYF
>NA|TRBV6-6|NA|14|TRBJ2-7
TGTGCCAGCAGTCGGAAGTCGAGGGAATACGAGCAGTACTTC
CASSRKSREYEQYF
>NA|TRBV5-1|NA|13|TRBJ2-5
TGCGCCAGCACACACCCAGGGGATGAGACCCAGTACTTC
CASTHPGDETQYF
>large|TRBV7-9|TRBD1|15|TRBJ1-2
TGTGCCAGCAGCTTAACGGGACAGGGGGCACTTGGCTACACCTTC
CASSLTGQGALGYTF
>NA|TRBV5-1|NA|14|TRBJ1-2
TGCGCCAGCAGCTTGGAGGAGGGATTCGGAGGCTACACCTTC
CASSLEEGFGGYTF
>once|TRBV6-5|TRBD1|13|TRBJ2-1
TGTGCCAGCAGTAGGACAGGGCGTTATGAGCAGTTCTTC
CASSRTGRYEQFF
>NA|TRBV7-9|TRBD1|16|TRBJ2-7
TGTGCCAGCAGCGCCTATAAGGCGACAGGGGGCCACGAGCAGTACTTC
CASSAYKATGGHEQYF
>once|TRBV19|NA|13|TRBJ2-1
TGTGCCAGTAGTATAGGACTAAACAATGAGCAGTTCTTC
CASSIGLNNEQFF
>NA|TRBV18|NA|15|TRBJ1-6
TGTGCCAGCTCCCAAACCGACGGGAGGAATTCACCCCTCCACTTT
CASSQTDGRNSPLHF
>NA|TRBV27|NA|11|TRBJ1-1
TGTGCCAGCAGCCTGGGGCCCCAAGCTTTCTTT
CASSLGPQAFF
>NA|TRBV19|NA|13|TRBJ2-5
TGTGCCAGTAGTGAACAGGGAGGAGAGACCCAGTACTTC
CASSEQGGETQYF
>NA|TRBV29-1|NA|15|TRBJ2-2
TGCAGCGTTACAGCTGGACAGACGAACACCGGGGAGCTGTTTTTT
CSVTAGQTNTGELFF
>NA|TRBV5-5|NA|16|TRBJ2-3
TGTGCCAGCAGCTTGGGGCAGGCCGTTAGCACAGATACGCAGTATTTT
CASSLGQAVSTDTQYF
>few|TRBV19|NA|16|TRBJ1-5
TGTGCCAGTAGTAGCGACACAGGGCTTAGCAATCAGCCCCAGCATTTT
CASSSDTGLSNQPQHF
>NA|TRBV29-1|NA|13|TRBJ1-1
TGCAGCGGTGAGGGACGGCCGAACACTGAAGCTTTCTTT
CSGEGRPNTEAFF
>NA|TRBV5-6|NA|13|TRBJ1-2
TGTGCCAGCAGCCTACAGGGAATTTATGGCTACACCTTC
CASSLQGIYGYTF
>NA|TRBV5-1|TRBD1|16|TRBJ2-6
TGCGCCAGCAGCTGGACAGGGGGTTCTGGGGCCAACGTCCTGACTTTC
CASSWTGGSGANVLTF
>NA|TRBV18|NA|15|TRBJ2-2
TGTGCCAGCTCACCAGGGCTAGCGAACACCGGGGAGCTGTTTTTT
CASSPGLANTGELFF
>NA|TRBV5-1|TRBD2|16|TRBJ2-3
TGCGCCAGCAGCTTGGATAGCGGGGGGGGTACAGATACGCAGTATTTT
CASSLDSGGGTDTQYF
>NA|TRBV6-5|TRBD1|14|TRBJ2-2
TGTGCCACTCGGACAGGGGGCTACACCGGGGAGCTGTTTTTT
CATRTGGYTGELFF
>NA|TRBV19|TRBD2|17|TRBJ2-3
TGTGCCAGTAGTACTTCTAGCGGGGGGTTTTCAGCAGATACGCAGTATTTT
CASSTSSGGFSADTQYF
>NA|TRBV5-1|TRBD2|14|TRBJ2-3
TGCGCCAGCAGCTTGGGGACTAGCGCAGATACGCAGTATTTT
CASSLGTSADTQYF
>NA|TRBV15|NA|13|TRBJ2-4
TGTGCCACCAGCAGAGATGAAGGGCAGGGATGGTACTTC
CATSRDEGQGWYF
>NA|TRBV5-1|TRBD2|19|TRBJ2-3
TGCGCCAGCAGCTTGGGTCCAGCGGGGGCCCGTGATAGCACAGATACGCAGTATTTT
CASSLGPAGARDSTDTQYF